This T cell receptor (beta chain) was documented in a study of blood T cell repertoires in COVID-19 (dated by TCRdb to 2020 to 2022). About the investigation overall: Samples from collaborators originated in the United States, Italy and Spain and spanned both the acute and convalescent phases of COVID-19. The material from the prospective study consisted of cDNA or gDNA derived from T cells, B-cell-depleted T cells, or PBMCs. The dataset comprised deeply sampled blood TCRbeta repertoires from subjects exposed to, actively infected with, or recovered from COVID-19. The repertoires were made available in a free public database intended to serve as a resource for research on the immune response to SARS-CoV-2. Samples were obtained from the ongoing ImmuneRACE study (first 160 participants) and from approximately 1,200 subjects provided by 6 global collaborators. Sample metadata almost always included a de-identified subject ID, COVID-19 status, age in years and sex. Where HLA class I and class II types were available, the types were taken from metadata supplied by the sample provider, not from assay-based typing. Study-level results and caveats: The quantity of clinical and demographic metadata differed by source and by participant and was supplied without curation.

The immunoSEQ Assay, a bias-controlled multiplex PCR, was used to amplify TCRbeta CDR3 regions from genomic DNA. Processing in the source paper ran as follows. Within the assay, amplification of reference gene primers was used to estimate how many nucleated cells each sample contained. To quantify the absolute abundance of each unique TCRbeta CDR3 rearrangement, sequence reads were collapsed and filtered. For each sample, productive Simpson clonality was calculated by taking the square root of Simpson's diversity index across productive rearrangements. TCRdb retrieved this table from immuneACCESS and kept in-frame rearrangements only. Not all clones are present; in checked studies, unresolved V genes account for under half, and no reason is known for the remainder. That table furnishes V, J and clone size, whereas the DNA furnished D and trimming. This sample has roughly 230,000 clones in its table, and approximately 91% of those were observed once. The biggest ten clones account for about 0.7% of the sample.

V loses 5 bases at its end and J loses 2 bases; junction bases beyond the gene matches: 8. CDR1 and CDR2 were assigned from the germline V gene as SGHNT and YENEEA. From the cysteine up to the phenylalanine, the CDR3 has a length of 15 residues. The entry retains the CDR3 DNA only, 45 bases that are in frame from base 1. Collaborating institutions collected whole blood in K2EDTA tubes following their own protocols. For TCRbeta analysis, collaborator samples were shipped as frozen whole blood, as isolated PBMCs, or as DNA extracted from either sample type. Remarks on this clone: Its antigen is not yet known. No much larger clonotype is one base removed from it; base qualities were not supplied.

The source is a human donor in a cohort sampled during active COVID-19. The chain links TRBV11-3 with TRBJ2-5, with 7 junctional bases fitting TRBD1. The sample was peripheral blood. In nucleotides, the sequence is TGTGCCAGCAGCACGGGGACAGCGCCTCAAGAGACCCAGTACTTC. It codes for CASSTGTAPQETQYF.